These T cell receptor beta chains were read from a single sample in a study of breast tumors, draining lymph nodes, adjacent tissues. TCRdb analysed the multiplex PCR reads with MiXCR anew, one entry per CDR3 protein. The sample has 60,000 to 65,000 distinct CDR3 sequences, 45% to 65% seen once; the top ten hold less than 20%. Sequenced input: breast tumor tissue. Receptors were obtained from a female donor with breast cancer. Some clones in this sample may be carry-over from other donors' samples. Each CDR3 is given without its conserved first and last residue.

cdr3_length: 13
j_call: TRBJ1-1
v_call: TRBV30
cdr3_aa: AWRGEGNKNTEAF

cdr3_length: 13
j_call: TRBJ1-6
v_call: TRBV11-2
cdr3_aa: ASSFTGTQNSPLH

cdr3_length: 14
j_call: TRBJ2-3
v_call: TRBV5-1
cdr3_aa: ASSKGASGNTDTQY

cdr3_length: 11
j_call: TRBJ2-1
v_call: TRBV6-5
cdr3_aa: ASRTGLGNEQF

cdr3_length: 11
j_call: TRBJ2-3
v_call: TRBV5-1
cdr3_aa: ASSPTDTDTQY

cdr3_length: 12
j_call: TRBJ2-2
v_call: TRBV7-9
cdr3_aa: ASSFTSLTGELF

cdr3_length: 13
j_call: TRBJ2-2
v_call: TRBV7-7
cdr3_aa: ASRNVGDNTGELF

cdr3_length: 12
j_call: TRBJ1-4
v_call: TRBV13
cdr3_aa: ASSYGQGGEKLF

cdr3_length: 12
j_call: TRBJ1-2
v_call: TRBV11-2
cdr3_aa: TSSLVRATYGYT

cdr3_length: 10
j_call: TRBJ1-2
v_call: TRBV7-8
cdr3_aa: ASSRGPYGYT

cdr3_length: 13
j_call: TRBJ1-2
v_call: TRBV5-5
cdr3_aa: ASSPQGEGAYGYT

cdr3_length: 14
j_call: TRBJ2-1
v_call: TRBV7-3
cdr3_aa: ASSPHRGRSYNEQF

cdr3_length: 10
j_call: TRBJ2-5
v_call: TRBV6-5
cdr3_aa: ASRGGEETQY

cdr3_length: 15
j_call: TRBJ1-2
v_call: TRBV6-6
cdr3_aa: ASSPDLRDRGLGGYT

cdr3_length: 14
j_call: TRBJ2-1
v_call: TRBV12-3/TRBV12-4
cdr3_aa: ASGNSGTSNYNERF

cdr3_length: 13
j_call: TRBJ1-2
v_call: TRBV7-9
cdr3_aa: ASSLSSGTEGGYT

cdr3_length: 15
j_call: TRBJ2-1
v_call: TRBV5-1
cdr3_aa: ASSLAGGISSYNEQF

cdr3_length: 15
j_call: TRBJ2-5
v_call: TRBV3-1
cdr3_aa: ASRTKGRQGDRETQY

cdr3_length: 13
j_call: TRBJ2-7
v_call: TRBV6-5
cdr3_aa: ASSPAGGGTHEQY

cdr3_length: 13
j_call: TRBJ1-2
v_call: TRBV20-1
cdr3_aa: SAREPGQGHYGYT

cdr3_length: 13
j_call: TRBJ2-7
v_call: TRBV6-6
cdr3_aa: ASSRPGTSGIEQY

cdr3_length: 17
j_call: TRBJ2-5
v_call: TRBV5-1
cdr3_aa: ASSLAAGLAGRGQETQY

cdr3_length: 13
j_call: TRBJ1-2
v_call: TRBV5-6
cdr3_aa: ASSSGTGGTYGYT

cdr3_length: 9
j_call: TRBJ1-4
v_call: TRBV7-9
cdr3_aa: ASSGGSELF

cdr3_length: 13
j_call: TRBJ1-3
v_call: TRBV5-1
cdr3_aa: ASTSRGTSGNTIY

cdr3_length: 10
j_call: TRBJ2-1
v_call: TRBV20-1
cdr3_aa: STGLAGAEQF

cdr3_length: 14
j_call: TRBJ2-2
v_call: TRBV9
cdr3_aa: ASSVDGGTNTGELF